A single sample gave rise to the 27 T cell receptor beta chains below, sequenced in a study of vaccination effects on CD4 cells after COVID-19. The antigens of these receptors remain unknown. Generated by immunoSEQ multiplex PCR, the TCRdb table keeps only in-frame clones and is missing some. The sample records about 45,000 clones, around 74% being singletons. CD4+ T cells were isolated after 10 days of culture. This specimen consisted of CD4+ T cells from PBMCs cultured without peptide, obtained before COVID-19 vaccination. These receptors were collected from a human donor who had a prior SARS-CoV-2 infection.

This chain joins TRBV6-2 or TRBV6-3 and TRBJ2-5; D may be TRBD1 or TRBD2 (6 bases each). Per the germline V gene, CDR1 is MNHEY and CDR2 is SVGEGT. The CDR3 totals 15 residues. V lost 4 bases, J lost 0 bases, and 12 bases lay in between. The DNA for the CDR3 is TGTGCCAGCAGTTGGACTAACAGGGACCAAGAGACCCAGTACTTC. Translated: CASSWTNRDQETQYF.

This chain connects TRBV5-1 to TRBJ2-5; 14 nucleotides agree with TRBD2. Germline V gene data show CDR1 as SGHRS and CDR2 as YFSETQ. CDR3 length: 17 amino acids. J gave up 5 bases and V 4 bases, and 10 bases lay outside the gene matches. The CDR3 DNA is TGCGCCAGCAGCGGTGCTGGGACTAGCGGGAGTAGCGAGACCCAGTACTTC. It codes for CASSGAGTSGSSETQYF. The whole variable domain, remainder taken from reference TRBV5-1 and TRBJ2-5, is KAGVTQTPRYLIKTRGQQVTLSCSPISGHRSVSWYQQTPGQGLQFLFEYFSETQRNKGNFPGRFSGRQFSNSRSEMNVSTLELGDSALYLCASSGAGTSGSSETQYFGPGTRLLVL.

V gene TRBV10-3 combines with J gene TRBJ2-1, with D unclear. The germline CDR1 and CDR2 sequences are ENHRY and SYGVKD. There are 12 residues in the CDR3. The germline V and J ends were trimmed by 5 bases and 5 bases, with 7 bases remaining between them. The CDR3 spells CAISSWDNEQFF. The CDR3, as DNA: TGTGCCATCAGTAGTTGGGACAATGAGCAGTTCTTC.

The chain has TRBV12-3 or TRBV12-4 and TRBJ1-1, with no clear D. The V end lost 6 bases, the J end lost 6 bases, and 14 bases lay between the germline ends. CDR3 length: 13 amino acids. CDR3 amino acids: CASSQLDFAEAFF. The CDR3, as DNA: TGTGCCAGCAGCCAACTGGATTTCGCTGAAGCTTTCTTT.

V gene TRBV11-1 combines with J gene TRBJ2-3; perhaps TRBD1 as D (6 bases). Trimming pared 2 bases from V and 6 bases from J, leaving 15 bases between. Germline V gene data show CDR1 as SGHAT and CDR2 as FQDESV (reference sequence). The CDR3 loop spans 15 amino acids. The CDR3 here is CASSLPELGADTQYF. CDR3 in DNA: TGTGCCAGCAGCTTACCCGAGTTGGGGGCGGATACGCAGTATTTT.

Regarding this clone: The missing conserved phenylalanine or tryptophan at the end of this CDR3 makes a read error likely. It is unclear where the CDR3 begins or ends on the DNA, so no DNA is shown, and the CDR3 is as TCRdb lists it. CDR3: CAISSDIFT. The chain recombines TRBV10-3 with TRBJ1-2. CDR1 ENHRY and CDR2 SYGVKD come from the germline V gene. Including both end residues, the CDR3 is 9 amino acids long.

This chain joins TRBV29-1 and TRBJ2-5, with 9 nucleotides matching TRBD1. V dropped 6 bases and J dropped 4; count of bases not matched to a gene: 3. Germline values: CDR1 SQVTM, CDR2 ANQGSEA. The CDR3 has 12 residues. The CDR3 DNA is TGCAGCGTGGGACAGGGCCGAGAGACCCAGTACTTC. Its protein product is CSVGQGRETQYF.

V usage is TRBV23-1 and J usage is TRBJ2-1; 7 nucleotides agree with TRBD1. TRBV23-1 carries the ORF label, with uncertain function. This CDR3 spans 16 amino acids. After removal of 3 bases from V and 3 bases from J, the junction contained 8 bases not matched to a gene. The CDR3 DNA sequence: TGCGCCAGCAGTCAGCCAGGGGGTCCGGTCTACAATGAGCAGTTCTTC. The encoded protein is CASSQPGGPVYNEQFF.

Comments on this clone: Germline is not matched at one junction end, which may reflect a read error. The chain couples TRBV7-9 to TRBJ2-1, with a tentative D call TRBD2 (6 bases). The CDR3 is 12 amino acids. The germline CDR1 and CDR2 sequences are SEHNR and FQNEAQ (reference sequence). CDR3 sequence reads: CASSLIIGGWVF. DNA for the CDR3: TGTGCCAGCAGCTTAATAATTGGGGGGTGGGTCTTC.

V and J are TRBV4-2 and TRBJ2-5; D is uncertain. CDR1 is LGHNA and CDR2 is YNFKEQ in the germline V gene. The CDR3 contains 16 residues. V was clipped by 4 bases and J by 2 bases, with 17 bases between them. CDR3: CASSPTARHPQETQYF. CDR3 bases: TGTGCCAGCAGCCCGACCGCCCGGCACCCGCAAGAGACCCAGTACTTC.

CDR3 residues: CASSHDRNNEQFF. CDR3 DNA: TGTGCCAGCTCACACGACAGGAACAATGAGCAGTTCTTC. The rearrangement joins TRBV18 to TRBJ2-1; tentatively, D is TRBD1 (6 bases). The CDR3 has 13 residues. V dropped 4 bases and J dropped 5 bases, with 9 bases sitting between them. Germline V gene data show CDR1 as KGHSH and CDR2 as LQKENI.

This clone was counted a few times. The chain uses TRBV5-5 and TRBJ1-5, with TRBD1 identical over 7 bases. Trimming at V came to 2 bases and at J to 0 bases, leaving 11 bases not matched to a gene. Germline CDR1 is SGHKS and CDR2 is YYEKEE (reference sequence). The CDR3 is 18 amino acids. CDR3 in DNA: TGTGCCAGCAGCTTCCGGGACAGCCAAGAATATAGCAATCAGCCCCAGCATTTT. Encoded protein: CASSFRDSQEYSNQPQHF.

This chain uses TRBV10-3 with TRBJ2-1, with D unresolved. The CDR3 is made up of 13 amino acids. V lost 4 bases to trimming and J lost 6 bases, with 10 bases between them. Looked up from germline, CDR1 is ENHRY and CDR2 is SYGVKD. CDR3 residues: CAISAQASNEQFF. Written as DNA, the CDR3 is TGTGCCATCAGTGCGCAGGCTAGCAATGAGCAGTTCTTC.

This chain connects TRBV7-8 to TRBJ2-1; TRBD1 aligns across 8 bases. V shed 5 bases, J shed 1 base, and the junction held 22 bases outside the gene matches. This CDR3 is built from 21 residues. The germline gives CDR1 SGHVS, CDR2 FQNEAQ. CDR3 region: CASSRAVGQGAYRRSYNEQFF. DNA of the CDR3: TGTGCCAGCAGCCGAGCCGTGGGGCAGGGGGCATATAGGAGGTCCTACAATGAGCAGTTCTTC.

The chain recombines TRBV7-2 with TRBJ1-6; D remains unclear. There are 13 residues in the CDR3. CDR1 SGHTA and CDR2 FQGNSA come from the germline V gene. The ends were cut back, 0 bases at V and 7 bases at J, with 4 bases in the middle. The CDR3 region has the DNA TGTGCCAGCAGCTTAGCGGGGAATTCACCCCTCCACTTT. It specifies CASSLAGNSPLHF.

The chain links TRBV9 to TRBJ1-6, with D perhaps matching TRBD1 (5 bases). The CDR3 length is 16 residues. CDR1 SGDLS and CDR2 YYNGEE come from the germline V gene. The germline V and J ends were trimmed by 0 bases and 3 bases, with 10 bases remaining between them. CDR3 in amino acids: CASSVGPRDYNSPLHF. The CDR3 DNA reads as TGTGCCAGCAGCGTAGGTCCCAGGGACTATAATTCACCCCTCCACTTT. Full variable domain (missing parts from reference TRBV9 and TRBJ1-6): DSGVTQTPKHLITATGQRVTLRCSPRSGDLSVYWYQQSLDQGLQFLIQYYNGEERAKGNILERFSAQQFPDLHSELNLSSLELGDSALYFCASSVGPRDYNSPLHFGNGTRLTVT.

The chain links TRBV20-1 to TRBJ1-1; D call uncertain. CDR3 size: 10 residues. Germline values: CDR1 DFQATT, CDR2 SNEGSKA (reference sequence). V shed 5 bases and J shed 0 bases, with 1 base lying between them. The CDR3 DNA reads as TGCAGTGCTTTGAACACTGAAGCTTTCTTT. This translates into CSALNTEAFF.

This sequence joins TRBV2 and TRBJ2-3, with D maybe TRBD1 (5 bases). The CDR3 runs to 17 residues. Germline CDR1 reads SNHLY; CDR2 reads FYNNEI. Trimming left V 0 bases short and J 2 bases short, with 15 bases between. CDR3 amino acids: CASSEALDRWDTDTQYF. DNA of the CDR3: TGTGCCAGCAGTGAAGCGCTTGACAGATGGGACACAGATACGCAGTATTTT.

The chain joins TRBV10-3 to TRBJ2-1; D is undetermined. The CDR3 spans 12 residues. Germline-derived CDR1 and CDR2 are ENHRY and SYGVKD. The germline V and J ends were trimmed by 4 bases and 9 bases, with 10 bases remaining between them. The CDR3 protein is CAISGKGFEQFF. Here the CDR3 DNA reads TGTGCCATCAGTGGAAAGGGTTTTGAGCAGTTCTTC.

This clone appeared a few times. The V gene is TRBV4-1, the J gene TRBJ1-6; 10 nucleotides line up with TRBD1. V was pared by 3 bases and J by 6 bases, with 5 bases of the junction left unmatched. Germline V CDR1 and CDR2: MGHRA, YSYEKL. This CDR3 has 16 residues. Here the CDR3 reads CASSHYRDRGNSPLHF. The DNA for the CDR3 is TGCGCCAGCAGCCATTACCGGGACAGGGGTAATTCACCCCTCCACTTT.

The chain couples TRBV14 to TRBJ1-1; 9 nucleotides line up with TRBD1. The CDR3 is 13 amino acids. The J segment lost 7 bases and the V segment lost 4 bases, leaving 4 bases of the junction unmatched. Germline V gives CDR1 SGHDN, CDR2 FVKESK. The CDR3 DNA reads as TGTGCCAGCAGCCTACAGGGGGCTGGTGAAGCTTTCTTT. Protein: CASSLQGAGEAFF.

This sequence joins TRBV19 and TRBJ1-1; weak D call: TRBD1 (6 bases). Germline V lookup: CDR1 LNHDA, CDR2 SQIVND (reference sequence). The CDR3 has 15 residues. V was clipped by 4 bases and J by 4 bases, with 16 bases between them. The CDR3 loop reads CASSNPFRGATEAFF. The CDR3 nucleotides are TGTGCCAGTAGTAACCCATTTCGGGGGGCCACTGAAGCTTTCTTT.

This chain's CDR3 is CASSFTSGAQYF. DNA of the CDR3: TGTGCCAGCAGCTTTACTAGCGGGGCGCAGTATTTT. The chain links TRBV5-5 to TRBJ2-3, with 10 positions matching TRBD2. The germline gives CDR1 SGHKS, CDR2 YYEKEE (reference sequence). The CDR3 length is 12 residues. The trim removed 2 bases at V and 10 bases at J, leaving 1 base unmatched.

This clone turned up a few times. The chain recombines TRBV2 with TRBJ1-2; no definite D call. Germline CDR1 SNHLY, CDR2 FYNNEI. The CDR3 length is 12 residues. V lost 6 bases, J lost 7 bases, and 12 bases lay in between. In DNA form, the CDR3 reads TGTGCCAGCAGCCCCCACTACGGTGGCTACACCTTC. It yields the protein CASSPHYGGYTF.

The rearrangement links TRBV27 to TRBJ2-7; TRBD1 aligns across 11 bases. V shed 6 bases, J shed 3 bases, and the junction held 4 bases outside the gene matches. Germline-derived CDR1 and CDR2 are MNHEY and SMNVEV (reference sequence). The CDR3 is 14 residues long. The CDR3 loop is CASSRDRGIYEQYF. As DNA, the CDR3 is TGTGCCAGCAGCCGGGACAGGGGGATCTACGAGCAGTACTTC.

The V gene is TRBV19, the J gene TRBJ2-2, with 10 bases that match TRBD2. V was pared by 8 bases and J by 3 bases, with 6 bases of the junction left unmatched. Germline V gene data show CDR1 as LNHDA and CDR2 as SQIVND (reference sequence). The CDR3 sequence is 15 residues long. The CDR3 region is CASGSGRAHTGELFF. CDR3 DNA sequence: TGTGCCAGTGGAAGCGGGAGGGCCCACACCGGGGAGCTGTTTTTT.

There are a few counts of this clone. The chain couples TRBV7-2 to TRBJ2-7, with D possibly TRBD1 on 6 matching bases. Trimming pared 2 bases from V and 4 bases from J, leaving 12 bases between. In germline, CDR1 is SGHTA, CDR2 FQGNSA. CDR3 length: 14 residues. The CDR3 bases are TGTGCCAGCAGCTTATTGGGGGCACGGTACGAGCAGTACTTC. It codes for CASSLLGARYEQYF.